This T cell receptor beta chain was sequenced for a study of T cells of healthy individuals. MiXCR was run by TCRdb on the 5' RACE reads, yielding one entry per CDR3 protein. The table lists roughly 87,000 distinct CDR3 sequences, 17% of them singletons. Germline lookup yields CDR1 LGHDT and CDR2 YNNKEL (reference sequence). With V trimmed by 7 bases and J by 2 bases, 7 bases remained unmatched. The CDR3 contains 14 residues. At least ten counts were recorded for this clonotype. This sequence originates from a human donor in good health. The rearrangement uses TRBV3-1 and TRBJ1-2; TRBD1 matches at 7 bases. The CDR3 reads CASNKGQANYGYTF. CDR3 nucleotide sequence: TGTGCCAGCAACAAAGGACAGGCCAACTATGGCTACACCTTC.